The clone carrying this T cell receptor beta chain appeared once. In germline, CDR1 is SGHRS, CDR2 YFSETQ. The length of the CDR3 is 17 residues. Trimming pared 6 bases from V and 4 bases from J, leaving 23 bases between. These data belong to a study of blood T cell repertoires in COVID-19. About the research overall: The United States, Italy and Spain supplied acute and convalescent COVID-19 samples. PBMCs, B-cell-depleted T cells, or T cells provided the cDNA or gDNA that made up the material.

Those enrolled in Seattle joined during active infection and were followed longitudinally afterward. The method was immunoSEQ multiplex PCR; TCRdb's version includes in-frame clones alone and lacks a portion of them. The sample has some 24,000 clones, about 89% seen once. The receptor's source is a man aged 70-80 years with COVID-19, enrolled during active disease. The chain recombines TRBV5-1 with TRBJ2-1, with D possibly being TRBD2 (7 bases). Sequencing was performed on peripheral blood. The DNA for the CDR3 is TGCGCCAGCAAACTCCGGGGGGCGGGACTCTTGTACAATGAGCAGTTCTTC. Translated: CASKLRGAGLLYNEQFF.